A selection of T cell receptor beta chains follows, all from one sample in a study of cytomegalovirus exposure and HLA in healthy donors. This table comes from immunoSEQ multiplex PCR, and its TCRdb copy is limited to in-frame clones, with some not included. The sample table sets out around 51,000 clones. Sequenced sample: PBMCs. Receptors originate from a man aged 40-49 years in good health and CMV-seropositive. CDR3s leave out the opening cysteine and the closing phenylalanine or tryptophan. Fields, in order: D gene, V gene, CDR3 protein. D genes are given only for firm matches.

d_call: TRBD2
v_call: TRBV7-9
cdr3_aa: ASRGTSGAPETQY

d_call: -
v_call: TRBV20-1
cdr3_aa: SGNRETQY

d_call: TRBD2
v_call: TRBV6-4
cdr3_aa: APAVSQRGLDTQY

d_call: -
v_call: TRBV10-1
cdr3_aa: ASRLAGGGTLDGYT

d_call: TRBD2
v_call: TRBV7-3
cdr3_aa: ASSSSGSTDTQY

d_call: TRBD1
v_call: TRBV29-1
cdr3_aa: SVGDRGFGEAEAF

d_call: -
v_call: TRBV5-6
cdr3_aa: ASSSKYSSYNEQF

d_call: -
v_call: TRBV6-6
cdr3_aa: ASSRRGGAKNIQY

d_call: -
v_call: TRBV30
cdr3_aa: AWALADEQY

d_call: TRBD1
v_call: TRBV15
cdr3_aa: ATSREGQAREQF

d_call: TRBD2
v_call: TRBV10-3
cdr3_aa: ATYNTSGSHEQY

d_call: -
v_call: TRBV7-6
cdr3_aa: ASSNNRNTEAF

d_call: -
v_call: TRBV9
cdr3_aa: ASSVDGLRENEQF

d_call: -
v_call: TRBV7-6
cdr3_aa: ASSPRAPGEQY

d_call: TRBD1
v_call: TRBV28
cdr3_aa: ASSLGQGGVEQY

d_call: -
v_call: TRBV6-4
cdr3_aa: ASSEGLAETDTQY

d_call: -
v_call: TRBV5-4
cdr3_aa: ASSSLDSETQY

d_call: -
v_call: TRBV4-1
cdr3_aa: ASSQAAESSYEQY

d_call: -
v_call: TRBV28
cdr3_aa: ASQGAMKNSPLH

d_call: -
v_call: TRBV14
cdr3_aa: ASSPHIGQGGGNEQF

d_call: TRBD2
v_call: TRBV28
cdr3_aa: ASIPGLAETGELF

d_call: TRBD1
v_call: TRBV27
cdr3_aa: ASSLSGTGGILYGYT

d_call: -
v_call: TRBV18
cdr3_aa: ASSPLQGNQPQH

d_call: -
v_call: TRBV9
cdr3_aa: ASSVAGGNLDTQY

d_call: -
v_call: TRBV4-2
cdr3_aa: ASSLGSAIPGTQY

d_call: TRBD1
v_call: TRBV6-5
cdr3_aa: ASSGDRIPGTQY

d_call: TRBD2
v_call: TRBV6-4
cdr3_aa: ASSDFPAGDNEQF

d_call: TRBD1
v_call: TRBV7-9
cdr3_aa: ASSLGEGGASYEQY

d_call: TRBD1
v_call: TRBV9
cdr3_aa: ASSVVGQGASEQF

d_call: -
v_call: TRBV2
cdr3_aa: ASSPTGTNTGELF

d_call: -
v_call: TRBV7-9
cdr3_aa: ASTPVREADTQY

d_call: TRBD1
v_call: TRBV4-3
cdr3_aa: ASSQGTGDNSPLH

d_call: TRBD1
v_call: TRBV9
cdr3_aa: ASSPGTGGANTEAF

d_call: TRBD1
v_call: TRBV5-1
cdr3_aa: ATRRTGGNTEAF

d_call: TRBD2
v_call: TRBV19
cdr3_aa: ASLAGSTDTQY

d_call: -
v_call: TRBV7-9
cdr3_aa: ASSSPRGILRELF

d_call: TRBD2
v_call: TRBV18
cdr3_aa: ASSPGLLLSYEQY

d_call: TRBD2
v_call: TRBV6-4
cdr3_aa: ASSERGEGDTQY

d_call: -
v_call: TRBV30
cdr3_aa: AWRKTEGETQY

d_call: -
v_call: TRBV11-3
cdr3_aa: ASKQGGDTEAF

d_call: TRBD1
v_call: TRBV19
cdr3_aa: ASSIRGEAF

d_call: TRBD1
v_call: TRBV28
cdr3_aa: ASSHPPGQGAGYT

d_call: -
v_call: TRBV29-1
cdr3_aa: SVSQEGTQY

d_call: -
v_call: TRBV5-6
cdr3_aa: ASSLTGGSQETQY